What follows are 21 T cell receptor beta chains derived from one specimen sequenced in a study of cytomegalovirus exposure and HLA in healthy donors (dated by TCRdb to 2015 to 2018). Preparation of the library involved the immunoSEQ multiplex PCR assay. For the multiplex PCR, a mixture combining 60 forward primers for TCR Vbeta segments and 13 reverse primers for TCR Jbeta segments was used. TCRdb took this table from immuneACCESS and kept in-frame rearrangements with V and J called. Such tables lack part of the clones; where checked against another copy, unresolved V genes explain under half of the gap, and the rest is unexplained. The sample table records some 170,000 clones; around three quarters of these occur just once. The top ten hold 2% to 2.5% of the sample. What was sequenced was PBMCs. The receptors come from a man aged 35 to 55 in good health and CMV-seronegative.

The V and J genes are TRBV7-8 and TRBJ2-7, with TRBD1 identical over 11 bases. V lost 3 bases, J lost 3 bases, and 7 bases stayed unmatched. Germline CDR1 is SGHVS and CDR2 is FQNEAQ. This CDR3 contains 16 residues. The CDR3 DNA reads TGTGCCAGCAGCTTTGGTGCCGGGACAGGGGGCTACGAGCAGTACTTC. The encoded protein is CASSFGAGTGGYEQYF.

The chain employs TRBV4-3 and TRBJ1-2, with 9 nucleotides matching TRBD1. The germline gives CDR1 LGHNA, CDR2 YSLEER. J was trimmed by 6 bases and V by 0 bases; bases with no gene match: 8. CDR3 length: 16 residues. The chain's CDR3 is CASSQDGTGGADGYTF. In nucleotides, the CDR3 is TGCGCCAGCAGCCAAGATGGAACAGGGGGCGCCGATGGCTACACCTTC.

V and J are TRBV4-3 and TRBJ2-5; 10 bases align to TRBD2. This CDR3 has 15 residues. Germline V gene lookup returns CDR1 LGHNA and CDR2 YSLEER. The J segment lost 4 bases and the V segment lost 1 base, leaving 3 bases of the junction unmatched. The CDR3 nucleotides are TGCGCCAGCAGCCAAGGTTTAGCGGGAGGAGAGACCCAGTACTTC. It translates to CASSQGLAGGETQYF.

V and J are TRBV7-2 and TRBJ2-5; possibly TRBD1 for D (6 bases). Near its end, the DNA agrees better with TRBJ2-7, so the J call may be wrong. Germline assignment: CDR1 SGHTA and CDR2 FQGNSA. The CDR3 runs 14 residues. The CDR3 reads CASSLSQGWYEQYF. The CDR3 DNA is TGTGCCAGCAGCTTATCACAGGGATGGTACGAGCAGTACTTC.

There are a few counts of this clone. This chain uses TRBV6-1 with TRBJ2-3; 10 nucleotides align to TRBD2. This CDR3 is 14 amino acids long. CDR1 and CDR2 from the germline V gene are MNHNS and SASEGT. V gave up 2 bases and J gave up 4 bases; unmatched junction bases: 0. The CDR3 DNA sequence: TGTGCCAGCAGTGAACTAGCGGGGGCAGATACGCAGTATTTT. It is translated as CASSELAGADTQYF.

This clone was found a few times. J is TRBJ2-3 and V is TRBV5-1; 7 bases fit TRBD1. Looked up from germline, CDR1 is SGHRS and CDR2 is YFSETQ. The CDR3 has 13 residues. V lost 2 bases and J lost 5; bases outside the gene matches: 2. The CDR3 DNA sequence: TGCGCCAGCAGCTTTCAGGGGGAAGATACGCAGTATTTT. Residues: CASSFQGEDTQYF.

This clone was found a few times. Other DNA sequences from this sample encode an identical CDR3 as well. The chain is built from TRBV5-1 and TRBJ2-7, with TRBD1 identical over 11 bases. In germline, CDR1 is SGHRS, CDR2 YFSETQ. This CDR3 contains 14 residues. V was pared by 3 bases and J by 5 bases, with 4 bases of the junction left unmatched. CDR3 nucleotide sequence: TGCGCCAGCAGCTCCGGACAGGGGGCCGACGAGCAGTACTTC. It is translated as CASSSGQGADEQYF.

The genes are TRBV11-2 and TRBJ2-3; 10 positions agree with TRBD2. This CDR3 has 17 residues. Looked up from germline, CDR1 is SGHAT and CDR2 is FQNNGV. The junction had 8 bases not matched to a gene; V was cut back by 4 bases and J by 1 base. CDR3 loop: CASSSTGTSAGTDTQYF. The CDR3 bases are TGTGCCAGCAGCTCTACCGGGACTAGCGCCGGCACAGATACGCAGTATTTT.

This clone was detected a few times. V is TRBV27 and J is TRBJ2-2; 10 nucleotides align to TRBD2. V shed 2 bases and J 4 bases; nucleotides not matched to a gene: 13. The CDR3 runs to 19 residues. Germline-derived CDR1 and CDR2 are MNHEY and SMNVEV (reference sequence). The CDR3: CASSLRPWTGLAVTGELFF. CDR3 DNA: TGTGCCAGCAGTTTAAGGCCCTGGACAGGACTAGCGGTCACCGGGGAGCTGTTTTTT.

The rearrangement links TRBV6-6 to TRBJ1-1; TRBD1 aligns across 9 bases. This CDR3 has 12 amino acids. Looked up from germline, CDR1 is MNHNY and CDR2 is SVGAGI (reference sequence). Trimming at V came to 8 bases and at J to 11 bases, leaving 9 bases not matched to a gene. The CDR3 DNA reads as TGTGCCAGCGTCAGGACAGGGGCTGGGGCTTTCTTT. It encodes CASVRTGAGAFF.

With respect to this clone: The same CDR3 can be traced to other DNA sequences in this sample. This rearrangement joins TRBV4-2 to TRBJ2-1, with 9 nucleotides matching TRBD2. With 0 bases clipped from V and 16 bases from J, the junction kept 10 bases outside the gene matches. The CDR3 covers 14 residues. Germline CDR1 LGHNA, CDR2 YNFKEQ. This chain's CDR3 is CASSQEGSSGSEFF. The CDR3 nucleotides are TGTGCCAGCAGCCAAGAAGGGAGTAGCGGGAGTGAATTCTTC.

This chain connects TRBV28 to TRBJ2-1; 16 nucleotides line up with TRBD2. The V gene's germline CDR1 is MDHEN and CDR2 SYDVKM. The CDR3 totals 19 residues. V trimming: 5 bases; J trimming: 0 bases; junction bases outside the gene matches: 7. The CDR3 region is CASSPGLAGGPRSYNEQFF. Here the CDR3 DNA reads TGTGCCAGCAGTCCGGGACTAGCGGGAGGGCCTCGCTCCTACAATGAGCAGTTCTTC.

CDR3 nucleotide sequence: TGTGCCAGCAGTGAATCCACTCTTTCCGGGGCCAAAAACATTCAGTACTTC. Translation gives CASSESTLSGAKNIQYF. This rearrangement joins TRBV25-1 to TRBJ2-4; D is undetermined. V lost 1 base to trimming and J lost 1 base, with 14 bases between them. Germline V gene lookup returns CDR1 MGHDK and CDR2 SYGVNS. The CDR3 totals 17 residues.

For this clone: A read error may produce the germline difference seen at one junction end. The chain employs TRBV7-2 and TRBJ2-3, with TRBD2 matching 10 bases. The CDR3 totals 11 residues. Germline V gives CDR1 SGHTA, CDR2 FQGNSA. CDR3 DNA: TGTGCCAGCAGCGAGGCAGGACTAGCGGCTTTT. Translation gives CASSEAGLAAF.

Written as DNA, the CDR3 is TGTGCCAGCAGTTTACAGACTAGCGGGAACTACAATGAGCAGTTCTTC. Its translation is CASSLQTSGNYNEQFF. The chain is built from TRBV27 and TRBJ2-1; 11 bases are a match to TRBD2. The germline CDR1 and CDR2 sequences are MNHEY and SMNVEV (reference sequence). Losses at the gene ends were 2 bases for V and 3 bases for J; bases not matched to a gene: 3. The CDR3 consists of 16 residues.

The sample holds one count of this clone. A junction end diverges from the germline sequence, so it may reflect a read error. The chain carries TRBV7-9 and TRBJ1-4; 9 bases are a match to TRBD1. The CDR3 has 15 residues. Germline CDR1 reads SEHNR; CDR2 reads FQNEAQ (reference sequence). The CDR3 spells CSSSSPVGQGEKLFF. DNA for the CDR3: TGTTCCAGCTCCTCACCAGTGGGACAGGGTGAAAAACTGTTTTTT.

DNA of the CDR3: TGTGCCAGCACCCCACCAGGTACCGGGAACACTGAAGCTTTCTTT. Its translation: CASTPPGTGNTEAFF. The rearrangement joins TRBV6-5 to TRBJ1-1, with D hard to call. CDR1 and CDR2 (germline): MNHEY, SVGAGI. Trimming cost V 7 bases and J 1 base, with 16 bases left between them. The CDR3 consists of 15 residues.

The chain is built from TRBV5-1 and TRBJ2-7, with D unresolved. The CDR3 sequence is 13 residues long. The V gene lost 1 base and the J gene lost 2 bases, with 7 bases spanning the gap. Germline V gene data show CDR1 as SGHRS and CDR2 as YFSETQ. The CDR3 sequence: CASSLYSPYEQYF. CDR3 DNA sequence: TGCGCCAGCAGCTTGTACAGCCCCTACGAGCAGTACTTC.

The gene calls are TRBV5-1 and TRBJ1-4; D is undetermined. CDR1 and CDR2 (germline): SGHRS, YFSETQ. With 0 bases removed from V and 8 bases from J, the gap between germline ends came to 11 bases. This CDR3 contains 14 residues. CDR3 DNA sequence: TGCGCCAGCAGCTTGGGGCCGAAATGGGAAAAACTGTTTTTT. It specifies CASSLGPKWEKLFF.

This rearrangement joins TRBV5-1 to TRBJ2-7; 8 nucleotides line up with TRBD2. The CDR3 runs to 14 residues. The germline gives CDR1 SGHRS, CDR2 YFSETQ. The trim removed 4 bases at V and 4 bases at J, leaving 7 bases unmatched. This CDR3 reads CASSREGRVYEQYF. The DNA of the CDR3 is TGCGCCAGCAGCCGGGAGGGGAGGGTTTACGAGCAGTACTTC. Drawing the rest from reference TRBV5-1 and TRBJ2-7, the complete variable domain is KAGVTQTPRYLIKTRGQQVTLSCSPISGHRSVSWYQQTPGQGLQFLFEYFSETQRNKGNFPGRFSGRQFSNSRSEMNVSTLELGDSALYLCASSREGRVYEQYFGPGTRLTVT.

This clone occurred a few times. The rearrangement links TRBV29-1 to TRBJ1-4; 11 bases match TRBD1. Trimming removed 6 bases from V and 8 bases from J; junction bases left unmatched: 2. From germline, CDR1 is SQVTM and CDR2 ANQGSEA. The CDR3 length is 12 residues. The CDR3, as DNA: TGCAGCGTAAGGACAGGGGGCGAAAAACTGTTTTTT. Encoded protein: CSVRTGGEKLFF.